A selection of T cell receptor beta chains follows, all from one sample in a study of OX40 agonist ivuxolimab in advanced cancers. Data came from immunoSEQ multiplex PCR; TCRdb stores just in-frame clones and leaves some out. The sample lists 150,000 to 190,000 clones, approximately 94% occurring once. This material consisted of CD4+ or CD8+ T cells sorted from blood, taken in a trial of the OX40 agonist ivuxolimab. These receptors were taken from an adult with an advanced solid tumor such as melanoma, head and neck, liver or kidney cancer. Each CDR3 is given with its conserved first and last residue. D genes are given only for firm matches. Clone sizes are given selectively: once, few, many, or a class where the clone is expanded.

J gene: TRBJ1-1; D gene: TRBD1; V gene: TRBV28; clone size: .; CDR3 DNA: TGTGCCAGCCCCGGACAGGGACCCTGGGCAGCTTTCTTT; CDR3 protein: CASPGQGPWAAFF
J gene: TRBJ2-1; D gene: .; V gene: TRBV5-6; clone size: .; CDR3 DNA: TGTGCCAGCAGCTTGCGAGCGGGTTACAATGAGCAGTTCTTC; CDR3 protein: CASSLRAGYNEQFF
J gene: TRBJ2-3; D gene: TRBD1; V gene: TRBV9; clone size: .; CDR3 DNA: TGTGCCAGCAGCCAGGACAGGGGTAGCACAGATACGCAGTATTTT; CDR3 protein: CASSQDRGSTDTQYF
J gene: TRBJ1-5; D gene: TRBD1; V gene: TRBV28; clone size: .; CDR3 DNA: TGTGCCAGCAGTGACAGGGTCGGTCAGCCCCAGCATTTT; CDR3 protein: CASSDRVGQPQHF
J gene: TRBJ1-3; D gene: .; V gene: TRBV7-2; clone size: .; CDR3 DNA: TGTGCCAGCAGCTCAAGGGACTCTGGAAACACCATATATTTT; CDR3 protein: CASSSRDSGNTIYF
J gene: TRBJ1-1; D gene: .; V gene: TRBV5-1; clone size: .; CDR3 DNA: TGCGCCAGCAGCTTGGCCTCGGGGGGCACCGAAGCTTTCTTT; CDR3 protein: CASSLASGGTEAFF
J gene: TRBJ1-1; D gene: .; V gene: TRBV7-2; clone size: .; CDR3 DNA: TGTGCCAGCAGGCTTATCAGGGCGGGAAACACTGAAGCTTTCTTT; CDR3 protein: CASRLIRAGNTEAFF
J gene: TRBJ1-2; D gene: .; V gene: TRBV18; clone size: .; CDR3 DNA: TGTGCCAGCTCGCCATCCAGGACGGAGGGCTATGGCTACACCTTC; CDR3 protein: CASSPSRTEGYGYTF
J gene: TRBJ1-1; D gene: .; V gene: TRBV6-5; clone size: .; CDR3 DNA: TGTGCCAGCAGCTCGAGGGGCGGTGGAGGCACTGAAGCTTTCTTT; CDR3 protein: CASSSRGGGGTEAFF
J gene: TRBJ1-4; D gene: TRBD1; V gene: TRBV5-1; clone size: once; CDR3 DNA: TGCGCCAGCAGCCCGACGGACAGGGTTGGACTGTTTTTT; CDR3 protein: CASSPTDRVGLFF
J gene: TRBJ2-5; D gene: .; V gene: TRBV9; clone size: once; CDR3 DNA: TGTGCCAGCAGCGTAGATAGGGACCCGACCCAAGAGACCCAGTACTTC; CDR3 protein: CASSVDRDPTQETQYF
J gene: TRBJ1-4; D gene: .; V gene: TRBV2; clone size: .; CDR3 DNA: TGTGCCAGCAGGGCAATATTCCGGTTGAATGAAAAACTGTTTTTT; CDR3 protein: CASRAIFRLNEKLFF
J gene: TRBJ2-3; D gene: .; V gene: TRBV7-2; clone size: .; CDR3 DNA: TGTGCCAGCAGCTTAATAGGTCAGGGAACAGATACGCAGTATTTT; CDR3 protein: CASSLIGQGTDTQYF
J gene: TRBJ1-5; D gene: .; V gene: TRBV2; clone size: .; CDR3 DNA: TGTGCCAGCAGTCCTCAAGGAAATCAGCCCCAGCATTTT; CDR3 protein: CASSPQGNQPQHF
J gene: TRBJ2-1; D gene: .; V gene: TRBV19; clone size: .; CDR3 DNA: TGTGCCAGTAGTGTGCTCCAGGGTAGGGAGTTTATTGAGCAGTTCTTC; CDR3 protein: CASSVLQGREFIEQFF
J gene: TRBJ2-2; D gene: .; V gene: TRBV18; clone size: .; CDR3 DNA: TGTGCCAGCTCCCCAGGCGGAGGGGGCAACACCGGGGAGCTGTTTTTT; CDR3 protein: CASSPGGGGNTGELFF
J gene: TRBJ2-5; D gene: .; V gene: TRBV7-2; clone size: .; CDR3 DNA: TGTGCCAGCAGCTTAAATCTGGGCCAAGAGACCCAGTACTTC; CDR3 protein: CASSLNLGQETQYF
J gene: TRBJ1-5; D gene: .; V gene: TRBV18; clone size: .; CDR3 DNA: TGTGCCAGCTCACCTGGGCAGGGCTATAGCAATCAGCCCCAGCATTTT; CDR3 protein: CASSPGQGYSNQPQHF
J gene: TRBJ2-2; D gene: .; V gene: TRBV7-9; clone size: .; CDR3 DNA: TGTGCCGGAGGACAGAAAAACACCGGGGAGCTGTTTTTT; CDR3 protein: CAGGQKNTGELFF
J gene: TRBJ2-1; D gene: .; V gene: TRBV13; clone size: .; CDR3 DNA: TGTGCCAGCAGCCACCAGACAAGGGACAATGAGCAGTTCTTC; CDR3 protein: CASSHQTRDNEQFF
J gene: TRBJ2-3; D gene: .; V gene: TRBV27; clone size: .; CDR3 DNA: TGTGCCAGCAGTACACTGGGGGGGACACATGGCGGTACGCAGTATTTT; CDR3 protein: CASSTLGGTHGGTQYF
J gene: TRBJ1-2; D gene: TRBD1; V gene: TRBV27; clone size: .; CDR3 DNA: TGTGCCAGCAGCCAAAGGGACAGGCCTAACTATGGCTACACCTTC; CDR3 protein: CASSQRDRPNYGYTF
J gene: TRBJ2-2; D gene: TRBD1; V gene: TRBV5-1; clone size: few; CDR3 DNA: TGCGCCAGCGCTGGGGGACAGGGAGGCTTTAGCACCGGGGAGCTGTTTTTT; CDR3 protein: CASAGGQGGFSTGELFF
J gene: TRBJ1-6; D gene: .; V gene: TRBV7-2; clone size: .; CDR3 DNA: TGTGCCAGCACCTTAAGGGGAGGGTTTACCGGTAATTCACCCCTCCACTTT; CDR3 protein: CASTLRGGFTGNSPLHF
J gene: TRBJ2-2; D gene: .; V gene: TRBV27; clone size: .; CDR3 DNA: TGTGCCAGCAGCTGGGGGAGGAACACCGGGGAGCTGTTTTTT; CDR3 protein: CASSWGRNTGELFF
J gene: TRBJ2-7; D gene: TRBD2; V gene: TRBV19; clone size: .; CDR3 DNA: TGTGCCAGTAGCCCCGGGACTAGCGGAAACGAGCAGTACTTC; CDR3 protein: CASSPGTSGNEQYF
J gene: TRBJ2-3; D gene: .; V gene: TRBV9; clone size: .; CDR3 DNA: TGTGCCAGCAGCCATCGGGGGGATACGCAGTATTTT; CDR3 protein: CASSHRGDTQYF
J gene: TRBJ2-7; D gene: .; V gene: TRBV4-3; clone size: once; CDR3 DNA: TGCGCCAGCAGCCCCAGGGTTAACTACGAGCAGTACTTC; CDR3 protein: CASSPRVNYEQYF
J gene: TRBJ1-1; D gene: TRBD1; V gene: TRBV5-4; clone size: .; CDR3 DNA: TGTGCCAGCAGCTCCAGGACAGGGGAGGGCGAAGCTTTCTTT; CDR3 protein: CASSSRTGEGEAFF
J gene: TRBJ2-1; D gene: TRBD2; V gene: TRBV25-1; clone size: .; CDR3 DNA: TGTGCCAGCAGGAGACCGGGACTAGCGGAACCCAATGAGCAGTTCTTC; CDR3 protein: CASRRPGLAEPNEQFF
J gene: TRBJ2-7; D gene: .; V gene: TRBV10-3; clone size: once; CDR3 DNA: TGTGCCATCAGTCCGGGACAACACTACGAGCAGTACTTC; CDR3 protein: CAISPGQHYEQYF
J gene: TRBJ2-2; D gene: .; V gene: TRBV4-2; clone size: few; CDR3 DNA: TGTGCCAGCAGCCCCGGCGGACAGTACACCGGGGAGCTGTTTTTT; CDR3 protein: CASSPGGQYTGELFF
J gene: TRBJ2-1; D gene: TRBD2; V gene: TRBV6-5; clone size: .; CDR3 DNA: TGTGCCAGCAGTTATTTAGCGGGAGGGCCTGGCGGTGAGCAGTTCTTC; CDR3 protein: CASSYLAGGPGGEQFF
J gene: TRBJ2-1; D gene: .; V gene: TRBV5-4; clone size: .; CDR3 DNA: TGTGCCAGCACCGTAAGGTGGGGACACGAGAACTCCTACAATGAGCAGTTCTTC; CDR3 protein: CASTVRWGHENSYNEQFF
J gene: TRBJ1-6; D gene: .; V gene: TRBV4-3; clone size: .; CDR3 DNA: TGCGCCAGCAGCCAAGGGCCAGGGAGGGATTCACCCCTCCACTTT; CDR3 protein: CASSQGPGRDSPLHF
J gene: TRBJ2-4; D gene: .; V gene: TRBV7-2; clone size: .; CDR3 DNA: TGTGCCAGCAGCTCCCCGGCTGCAAACATTCAGTACTTC; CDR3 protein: CASSSPAANIQYF
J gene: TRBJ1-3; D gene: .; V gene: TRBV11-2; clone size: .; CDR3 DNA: TGTGCCAGCAGCTTGGGTCGAGGGAACTCTGGAAACACCATATATTTT; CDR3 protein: CASSLGRGNSGNTIYF
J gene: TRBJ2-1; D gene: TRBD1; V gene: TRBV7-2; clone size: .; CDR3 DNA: TGTGCCAGCAGCGCCCGGGACAGGGGGACTTACAATGAGCAGTTCTTC; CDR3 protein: CASSARDRGTYNEQFF
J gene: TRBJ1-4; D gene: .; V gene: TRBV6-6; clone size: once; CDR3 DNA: TGTGCCAGCAGTTCAGAACGGGACGCAATGAATTGGCTGTTTTTT; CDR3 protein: CASSSERDAMNWLFF
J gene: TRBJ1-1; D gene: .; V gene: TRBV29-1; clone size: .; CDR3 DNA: TGCAGCGTTAGCAAGGTCTCATTATCTGAAGCTTTCTTT; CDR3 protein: CSVSKVSLSEAFF
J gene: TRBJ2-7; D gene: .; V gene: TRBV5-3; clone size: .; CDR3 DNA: TGTGCCAGCAGCCCCCTCTGGAACGAGCAGTACTTC; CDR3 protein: CASSPLWNEQYF
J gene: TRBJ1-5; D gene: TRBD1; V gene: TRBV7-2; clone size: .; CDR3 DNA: TGTGCCAGCAGTTCAGGGGGCGGGTTGCAGCCCCAGCATTTT; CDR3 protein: CASSSGGGLQPQHF
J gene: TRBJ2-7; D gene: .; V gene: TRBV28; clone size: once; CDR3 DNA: TGTGCCTCCTCGGCCGTCTACGAGCAGTACTTC; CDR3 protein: CASSAVYEQYF
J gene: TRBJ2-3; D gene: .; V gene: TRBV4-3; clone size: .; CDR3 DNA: TGCGCCAGCAGCCCCCGAGGCGTTTGGGCAGATACGCAGTATTTT; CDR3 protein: CASSPRGVWADTQYF
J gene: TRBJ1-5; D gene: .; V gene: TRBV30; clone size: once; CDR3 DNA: TGTGCCTGGAGTACCGGGGGGGACCAGCCCCAGCATTTT; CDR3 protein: CAWSTGGDQPQHF
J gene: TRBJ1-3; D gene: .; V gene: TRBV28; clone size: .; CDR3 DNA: TGTGCCAGCAGTTCCACAGGGACTGGAAACACCATATATTTT; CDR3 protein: CASSSTGTGNTIYF
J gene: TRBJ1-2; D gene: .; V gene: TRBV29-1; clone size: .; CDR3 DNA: TGCAGCGTTGAAGATCGTGCCCTACCCCACATATTCTATGGCTACACCTTC; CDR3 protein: CSVEDRALPHIFYGYTF
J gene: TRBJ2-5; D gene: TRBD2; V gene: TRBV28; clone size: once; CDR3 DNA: TGTGCCAGCAGTTTAGTCGGGAGGGAAGAGACCCAGTACTTC; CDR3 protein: CASSLVGREETQYF
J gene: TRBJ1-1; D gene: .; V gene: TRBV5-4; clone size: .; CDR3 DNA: TGTGCCAGCAGCTTGGTGGGCCGGGCCACTGAAGCTTTCTTT; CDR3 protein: CASSLVGRATEAFF
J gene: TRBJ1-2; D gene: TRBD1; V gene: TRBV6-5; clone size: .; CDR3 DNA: TGTGCCAGCAGTCGAGACAGGGCTCTCTATGGCTACACCTTC; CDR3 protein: CASSRDRALYGYTF